This T cell receptor beta chain was captured in a study of cytomegalovirus exposure and HLA in healthy donors. Study conclusions and caveats: Later work associated roughly 17,000 TCR beta sequences with HLA alleles at 0.05 false discovery rate. Because they were indistinguishable, some V segments, including TRBV6-2 and TRBV6-3, were excluded. Analyzed later, most CMV-associated TCR beta chains appeared HLA-restricted.

With 60 Vbeta and 13 Jbeta primers, the PCR was carried out. Libraries were prepared by immunoSEQ multiplex PCR; TCRdb keeps only in-frame clonotypes and omits some of them. The sample yields approximately 130,000 clones, nearly 80% seen once. In regard to this clone: Antigen specificity is unknown.

The CDR3 length is 17 residues. The junction had 13 bases not matched to a gene; V was cut back by 5 bases and J by 3 bases. Germline-derived CDR1 and CDR2 are SGHTA and FQGNSA. The sequence was obtained from a middle-aged woman in good health and CMV-seronegative. V usage is TRBV7-2 and J usage is TRBJ1-3; TRBD1 matches at 7 bases. Input material: PBMCs. The CDR3 reads CASSPSTGSAGGNTIYF. For the CDR3, the DNA is TGTGCCAGCAGCCCTTCGACAGGGTCCGCCGGTGGAAACACCATATATTTT. The variable domain in full, completed from reference TRBV7-2 and TRBJ1-3, reads GAGVSQSPSNKVTEKGKDVELRCDPISGHTALYWYRQSLGQGLEFLIYFQGNSAPDKSGLPSDRFSAERTGGSVSTLTIQRTQQEDSAVYLCASSPSTGSAGGNTIYFGEGSWLTVV.